Listed below are T cell receptor beta chains from one sample, sequenced in a study of CD8 T cells in Susac syndrome. TCRdb redid the calling of the immunoSEQ multiplex PCR reads with MiXCR, one entry per CDR3 protein. The top ten hold 0.15% to 0.2% of the sample, which has 200,000 to 250,000 distinct CDR3 sequences, 85% to 95% seen once. Sequencing was carried out using CD4+ T cells from PBMCs. All receptors derive from a human donor with Susac syndrome. CDR3s include the opening cysteine and the closing phenylalanine or tryptophan. The D gene is left open where the match is weak.

d_call	v_call	cdr3_aa
.	TRBV7-2	CASSLASMNTEAFF
.	TRBV3-1	CASSQDRYRYTRYF
TRBD1	TRBV12-3/TRBV12-4	CASSTRDSAEDGSYEQYF
TRBD2	TRBV3-1	CASSPAGAEQYF
.	TRBV12-3/TRBV12-4	CASSLAQGSEAFF
.	TRBV18	CASSPESGGNEKLFF
.	TRBV20-1	CSAREPLGAGELFF
.	TRBV12-3/TRBV12-4	CASSPAGGGDQPQHF
.	TRBV5-1	CASSRLVPDDEQFF
.	TRBV5-4	CASRPQKGPGAGELFF
.	TRBV6-6	CASRLNYEQYF
.	TRBV12-3/TRBV12-4	CASSLGSLEAQYF
.	TRBV6-2/TRBV6-3	CASNLQGMGTEAFF
TRBD1	TRBV9	CASSPADRGHQPQHF
.	TRBV20-1	CSAPPRGTEAFF
TRBD1	TRBV6-2/TRBV6-3	CASSQNRGESNQPQHF
.	TRBV7-8	CASSFAGGETQYF
.	TRBV25-1	CASSELGGKVGGYTF
.	TRBV29-1	CSVKGGSYGYTF
.	TRBV20-1	CSVLGRGTNQPQHF
.	TRBV19	CASSTGMAGELFF
.	TRBV30	CAWSKGGRYGYTF
.	TRBV6-1	CASSRRVGMSSYEQYF
.	TRBV7-9	CASSGQGGSYEQYF
TRBD1	TRBV15	CATSPRQGGPYEQYF
TRBD1	TRBV20-1	CSASTRDRRGYTF
TRBD2	TRBV6-1	CASSRQGLETVNEQFF
TRBD1	TRBV28	CASSLGQVSDSPLHF
.	TRBV5-4	CASSTQGGSNQPQHF
.	TRBV7-7	CASSFDRVQETQYF
.	TRBV29-1	CSVGRALSTDTQYF
.	TRBV7-3	CASSMTGGTNYGYTF
.	TRBV6-1	CASSSSFGQGGTEAFF
.	TRBV7-9	CASSFLDRPKNTIYF
.	TRBV12-3/TRBV12-4	CASSPMGRQIELFF
.	TRBV12-3/TRBV12-4	CASSYQTLGYTF
.	TRBV9	CASSGGPNTGELFF
TRBD1	TRBV9	CASSAGVGGAYEQYF
TRBD1	TRBV2	CASRIDRGPDTQYF
TRBD1	TRBV24-1	CATSGTGRDRGGDTQYF
.	TRBV30	CACTNRDNGELFF
.	TRBV13	CASSPGAITGELFF
.	TRBV12-3/TRBV12-4	CASSLTVGINQPQHF
TRBD2	TRBV7-2	CASSPESGAYNEQFF
TRBD2	TRBV3-1	CASSLRLAGAGGTGELFF
.	TRBV7-2	CASSPDSLNTEPFF
.	TRBV29-1	CSVGAGTDTQYF
TRBD1	TRBV12-3/TRBV12-4	CASSLGQPRYEQYF
.	TRBV20-1	CSARDLADQPQHF
TRBD1	TRBV20-1	CSAQGAGITEAFF
.	TRBV18	CASSPPLGANSPLHF
.	TRBV5-1	CASSFGETGNTIYF
TRBD1	TRBV15	CATSSGTGGGYGYTF